The clone carrying this T cell receptor (beta chain) was observed a few times. This sample was included in a study of blood T cells in healthy people across ages. Using a J-beta primer mix together with a sample-barcoded 5' primer, a second PCR was run for about 6 to 12 cycles. Via MiXCR, TCRdb re-called the 5' RACE reads, giving one row per CDR3 protein. The table shows some 550,000 distinct CDR3 sequences, with roughly 43% occurring only once. Sequencing was performed on blood. This TCR came from a man at least 80 years old in good health.

The chain's CDR3 is CASSSRQGSTEAFF. In nucleotides, the CDR3 is TGTGCCAGCAGCTCCAGACAGGGGAGCACTGAAGCTTTCTTT. The gene calls are TRBV7-9 and TRBJ1-1, with 8 bases aligning to TRBD1. The CDR3 runs 14 residues. Trimming at V came to 4 bases and at J to 4 bases, leaving 5 bases not matched to a gene. CDR1 and CDR2 (germline): SEHNR, FQNEAQ (reference sequence).